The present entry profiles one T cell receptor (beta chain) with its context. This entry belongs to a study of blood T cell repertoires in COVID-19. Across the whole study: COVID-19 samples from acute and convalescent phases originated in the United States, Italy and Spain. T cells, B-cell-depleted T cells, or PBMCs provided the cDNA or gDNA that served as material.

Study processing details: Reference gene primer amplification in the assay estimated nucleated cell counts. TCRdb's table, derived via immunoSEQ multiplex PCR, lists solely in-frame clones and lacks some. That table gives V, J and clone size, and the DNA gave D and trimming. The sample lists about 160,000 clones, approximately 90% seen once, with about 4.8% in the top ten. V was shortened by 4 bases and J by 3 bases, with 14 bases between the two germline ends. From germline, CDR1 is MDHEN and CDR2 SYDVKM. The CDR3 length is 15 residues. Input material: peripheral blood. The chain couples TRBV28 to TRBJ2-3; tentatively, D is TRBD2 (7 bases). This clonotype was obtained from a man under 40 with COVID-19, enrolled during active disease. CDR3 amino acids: CASSSPGGGTDTQYF. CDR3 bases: TGTGCCAGCAGTTCCCCGGGGGGCGGGACAGATACGCAGTATTTT.